The source of this TCR beta chain is a study of cytomegalovirus exposure and HLA in healthy donors. General study findings and limits: Researchers reported from a later analysis that most CMV-associated TCR beta chains appeared HLA-restricted. There were some V segments, including TRBV6-2 and TRBV6-3, excluded as indistinguishable. In vitro confirmation showed three CMV-associated chains to be CMV antigen specific. When a later analysis was performed, an Asian-associated ancestry cluster reportedly had fewer N-insertions than the roughly 730-donor mean.

As for this clone: Its target is not known.

The CDR3 is made up of 13 amino acids. The V and J ends lost 10 bases and 0 bases respectively, with 12 bases between them. Looked up from germline, CDR1 is LNHDA and CDR2 is SQIVND (reference sequence). In the PCR, 60 Vbeta and 13 Jbeta primers were used. Assay used: immunoSEQ multiplex PCR; TCRdb lists only in-frame clones, some missing. There are approximately 280,000 clones in the sample; roughly 89% occur only once, and 2% to 3% lies in the top ten. Sequencing used PBMCs. The rearrangement uses TRBV19 and TRBJ1-1; D gene uncertain. This sequence was found in a young woman in good health and CMV-seronegative. CDR3 nucleotides: TGTGCCACCCTAAACCCCATGAACACTGAAGCTTTCTTT. Translated: CATLNPMNTEAFF.